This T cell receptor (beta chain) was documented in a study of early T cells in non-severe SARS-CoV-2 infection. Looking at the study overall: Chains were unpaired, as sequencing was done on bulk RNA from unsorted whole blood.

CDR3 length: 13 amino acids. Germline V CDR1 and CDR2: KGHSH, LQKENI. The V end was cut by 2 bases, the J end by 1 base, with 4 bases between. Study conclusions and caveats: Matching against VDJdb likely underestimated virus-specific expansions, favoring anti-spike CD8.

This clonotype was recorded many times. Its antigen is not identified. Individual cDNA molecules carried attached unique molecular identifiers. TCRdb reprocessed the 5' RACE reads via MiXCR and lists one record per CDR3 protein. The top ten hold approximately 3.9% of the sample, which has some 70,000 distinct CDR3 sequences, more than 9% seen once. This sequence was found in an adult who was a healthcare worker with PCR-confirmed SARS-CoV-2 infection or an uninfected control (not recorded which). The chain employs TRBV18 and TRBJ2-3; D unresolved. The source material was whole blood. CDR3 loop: CASSPFGTDTQYF. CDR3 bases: TGTGCCAGCTCACCATTCGGCACAGATACGCAGTATTTT. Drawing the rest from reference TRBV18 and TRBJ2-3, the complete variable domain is NAGVMQNPRHLVRRRGQEARLRCSPMKGHSHVYWYRQLPEEGLKFMVYLQKENIIDESGMPKERFSAEFPKEGPSILRIQQVVRGDSAAYFCASSPFGTDTQYFGPGTRLTVL.